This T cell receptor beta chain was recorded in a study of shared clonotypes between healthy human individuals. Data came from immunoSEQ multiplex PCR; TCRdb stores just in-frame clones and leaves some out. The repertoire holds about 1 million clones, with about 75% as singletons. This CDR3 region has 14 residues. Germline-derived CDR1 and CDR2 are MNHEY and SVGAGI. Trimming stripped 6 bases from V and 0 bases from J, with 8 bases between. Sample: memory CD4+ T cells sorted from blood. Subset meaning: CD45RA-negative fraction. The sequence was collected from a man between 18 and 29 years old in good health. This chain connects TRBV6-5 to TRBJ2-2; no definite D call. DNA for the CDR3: TGTGCCAGCAGCCCAACCCCGAACACCGGGGAGCTGTTTTTT. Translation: CASSPTPNTGELFF.